This passage covers 17 T cell receptor beta chains from one sample sequenced in a study of tumor-infiltrating lymphocytes in localized non-small cell lung cancer. Assay: immunoSEQ multiplex PCR; the TCRdb copy retains only in-frame clones and omits some. Here the sample spans about 16,000 clones, under 75% being singletons. The sample comprised lung tumor tissue. The receptors derive from a human donor with non-small cell lung cancer.

The chain couples TRBV10-3 to TRBJ2-7; D not certain. This CDR3 is 13 amino acids long. V was cut by 7 bases and J by 2 bases, with 12 bases left in between. The germline CDR1 and CDR2 sequences are ENHRY and SYGVKD. For the CDR3, the DNA is TGTGCCATCACCACGGACGGTACCTACGAGCAGTACTTC. Protein sequence: CAITTDGTYEQYF.

There are a few counts of this clone. The genes are TRBV29-1 and TRBJ1-3; maybe TRBD1 (6 bases). Trimming shortened V by 0 bases and J by 3 bases, and 9 bases separated the two germline ends. The length of the CDR3 is 14 residues. CDR1 is SQVTM, CDR2 ANQGSEA, per germline. The CDR3 region is CSVEDQGNGNTIYF. CDR3 in DNA: TGCAGCGTTGAAGATCAGGGGAATGGAAACACCATATATTTT. The variable domain in full, with the rest retrieved from reference TRBV29-1 and TRBJ1-3, is SAVISQKPSRDICQRGTSLTIQCQVDSQVTMMFWYRQQPGQSLTLIATANQGSEATYESGFVIDKFPISRPNLTFSTLTVSNMSPEDSSIYLCSVEDQGNGNTIYFGEGSWLTVV.

This chain links TRBV5-1 with TRBJ1-1; 8 nucleotides match TRBD1. Germline trimming cut 0 bases from V and 6 bases from J; bases unmatched to any gene: 7. This CDR3 contains 15 residues. Germline V gene sequence: CDR1 SGHRS, CDR2 YFSETQ. The CDR3 bases are TGCGCCAGCAGCTTGGAATTTGGACAGGGCGCTGAAGCTTTCTTT. It specifies CASSLEFGQGAEAFF.

This chain uses TRBV7-2 with TRBJ2-5; D is ambiguous. CDR3 length: 12 residues. Germline values: CDR1 SGHTA, CDR2 FQGNSA. V was pared by 1 base and J by 5 bases, with 5 bases between. Written as DNA, the CDR3 is TGTGCCAGCAGCTTAGGTCTGGAGACCCAGTACTTC. It encodes CASSLGLETQYF.

In its sample, this clone was seen a few times. The germline gene is not matched at one end of the junction; a read error may be the cause. The genes are TRBV14 and TRBJ2-4; 7 nucleotides line up with TRBD1. The CDR3 has 13 amino acids. The germline CDR1 and CDR2 sequences are SGHDN and FVKESK. The CDR3 reads CASSQSSRDRRSF. The CDR3, as DNA: TGTGCCAGCAGCCAATCATCCAGGGACAGACGTTCCTTC.

This clone appeared a single time. The rearrangement joins TRBV7-2 to TRBJ2-7; 9 bases line up with TRBD2. This CDR3 comprises 15 residues. Germline values: CDR1 SGHTA, CDR2 FQGNSA. The V gene end was trimmed by 5 bases and the J gene end by 0 bases; junction bases not matched to a gene: 5. The CDR3, as DNA: TGTGCCAGCAGCACAGGACTAGCGAGCTCCTACGAGCAGTACTTC. Amino acids: CASSTGLASSYEQYF.

J is TRBJ2-7 and V is TRBV6-1; 12 nucleotides align to TRBD2. The CDR3 is 14 residues long. Germline-derived CDR1 and CDR2 are MNHNS and SASEGT. Losses at the gene ends were 5 bases for V and 2 bases for J; bases not matched to a gene: 1. The DNA for the CDR3 is TGTGCCAGCAGTCGACTAGCGGGAGCCTACGAGCAGTACTTC. Its translation: CASSRLAGAYEQYF.

The chain links TRBV6-6 to TRBJ2-1; D not certain. V shed 8 bases and J shed 8 bases, with 22 bases lying between them. This CDR3 has 15 amino acids. The germline CDR1 and CDR2 sequences are MNHNY and SVGAGI (reference sequence). DNA for the CDR3: TGTGCCAGCGGTTTTAGCTTGGGTCTCCCCCATGAGCAGTTCTTC. Translated: CASGFSLGLPHEQFF.

The chain combines TRBV12-2 with TRBJ2-2. TRBV12-2 is listed as a pseudogene. The CDR3 consists of 14 residues. The CDR3 protein is CASRTEGNTGELFF. In nucleotides, the CDR3 is TGTGCAAGTCGGACAGAGGGGAACACCGGGGAGCTGTTTTTT.

The chain links TRBV11-3 to TRBJ2-5; weak D call: TRBD1 (7 bases). Between the trimmed V and J ends, which lost 1 base and 0 bases, there was a span of 12 bases. CDR3 length: 16 residues. CDR1 SGHNT and CDR2 YENEEA come from the germline V gene. The CDR3 coding sequence is TGTGCCAGCAGCTTAGGAGGGGGCGGGGACCAAGAGACCCAGTACTTC. It yields the protein CASSLGGGGDQETQYF.

The V and J genes are TRBV20-1 and TRBJ2-1; D unresolved. The germline V gene encodes CDR1 DFQATT and CDR2 SNEGSKA (reference sequence). V was trimmed by 4 bases and J by 7 bases, leaving 5 bases between them. The CDR3 contains 10 residues. The CDR3 sequence is CSAIGNEQFF. DNA for the CDR3: TGCAGTGCTATTGGGAATGAGCAGTTCTTC.

This clone has a single count. The V and J genes are TRBV28 and TRBJ2-3; TRBD2 might be the D (6 bases). There are 11 residues in the CDR3. Per the germline V gene, CDR1 is MDHEN and CDR2 is SYDVKM. V lost 7 bases and J lost 12, with 14 bases in between. CDR3 region: CASTALAGQYF. The CDR3 nucleotides are TGTGCCAGCACCGCGTTGGCGGGACAGTATTTT. Supplemented by reference TRBV28 and TRBJ2-3, the full variable domain reads DVKVTQSSRYLVKRTGEKVFLECVQDMDHENMFWYRQDPGLGLRLIYFSYDVKMKEKGDIPEGYSVSREKKERFSLILESASTNQTSMYLCASTALAGQYFGPGTRLTVL.

V gene TRBV5-8 combines with J gene TRBJ1-2; D is unresolved. This CDR3 has 12 amino acids. V was pared by 0 bases and J by 5 bases, with 5 bases between. Per the germline V gene, CDR1 is SGHTS and CDR2 is YDEGEE. The CDR3 spells CASSLERYGYTF. CDR3 DNA sequence: TGTGCCAGCAGCTTGGAAAGATATGGCTACACCTTC.

This clone was detected once. J is TRBJ2-1 and V is TRBV6-1; D is unresolved. The V end lost 4 bases, the J end lost 3 bases, and 7 bases lay between the germline ends. Germline loops: CDR1 MNHNS, CDR2 SASEGT. The CDR3 has 13 amino acids. The CDR3 sequence: CASSGEFYNEQFF. CDR3 bases: TGTGCCAGCAGTGGAGAATTCTACAATGAGCAGTTCTTC.

The rearrangement links TRBV19 to TRBJ2-2, with 13 bases lining up with TRBD2. V shed 3 bases and J 3 bases; nucleotides not matched to a gene: 4. The CDR3 has 17 amino acids. Germline values: CDR1 LNHDA, CDR2 SQIVND (reference sequence). DNA for the CDR3: TGTGCCAGTAGTATCCTCGGACTAGCGGGAGACACCGGGGAGCTGTTTTTT. Protein sequence: CASSILGLAGDTGELFF.

The CDR3 spells CASSMTGKKLFF. The CDR3 DNA is TGTGCCAGTAGTATGACAGGGAAAAAACTGTTTTTT. The chain carries TRBV19 and TRBJ1-4, with TRBD1 matching over 7 bases. The germline V gene encodes CDR1 LNHDA and CDR2 SQIVND (reference sequence). The ends lost 3 bases at V and 9 bases at J; junction bases unmatched: 1. The CDR3 is made up of 12 amino acids.

The rearrangement joins TRBV5-5 to TRBJ2-3; TRBD1 matches at 9 bases. V lost 2 bases to trimming and J lost 1 base; unmatched junction nucleotides: 2. Germline V gene lookup returns CDR1 SGHKS and CDR2 YYEKEE (reference sequence). The CDR3 has 15 residues. CDR3 nucleotide sequence: TGTGCCAGCAGCTTATACAGGGGGCGCACAGATACGCAGTATTTT. Its protein product is CASSLYRGRTDTQYF.